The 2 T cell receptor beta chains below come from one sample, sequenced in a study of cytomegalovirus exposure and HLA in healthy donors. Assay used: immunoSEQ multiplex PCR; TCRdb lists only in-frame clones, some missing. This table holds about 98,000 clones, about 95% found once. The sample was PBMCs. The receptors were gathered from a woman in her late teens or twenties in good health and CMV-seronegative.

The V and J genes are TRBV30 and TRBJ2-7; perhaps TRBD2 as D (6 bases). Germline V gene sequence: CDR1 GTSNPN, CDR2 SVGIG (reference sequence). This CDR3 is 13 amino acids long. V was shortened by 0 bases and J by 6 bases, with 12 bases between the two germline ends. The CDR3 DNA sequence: TGTGCCTGGAGTGTCCAGGGAGGAGGCGAGCAGTACTTC. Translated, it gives CAWSVQGGGEQYF.

CDR3 bases: TGTGCCAGCAGCTTAGGGTCCGGGACTCCCTACGAGCAGTACTTC. This gives the protein CASSLGSGTPYEQYF. The chain carries TRBV7-3 and TRBJ2-7; D may be TRBD2 (6 bases). The CDR3 is 15 residues long. The V and J ends lost 2 bases and 2 bases respectively, with 13 bases between them. Germline V CDR1 and CDR2: SGHTA, FQGTGA. The variable domain in full, completed from reference TRBV7-3 and TRBJ2-7, reads GAGVSQTPSNKVTEKGKYVELRCDPISGHTALYWYRQSLGQGPEFLIYFQGTGAADDSGLPNDRFFAVRPEGSVSTLKIQRTERGDSAVYLCASSLGSGTPYEQYFGPGTRLTVT.